Many counts were recorded for the clone carrying this TCR beta chain. Its target is not known. These data originate in a study of regulatory T cells in long-lasting Graves disease. Overall study findings and caveats: Patients with persistent Graves' had lower TCR diversity than newly diagnosed patients.

Time point noted: newly diagnosed GD, antithyroid drugs for less than 3 months. There was RNA extracted from PBMCs, and the TCR library was made from it. Recruitment took place at an endocrinology department in Xi'an, China. Germline V gives CDR1 MGHRA, CDR2 YSYEKL. Losses at the gene ends were 4 bases for V and 7 bases for J; bases not matched to a gene: 9. This CDR3 region has 16 residues. HTBI primers from iRepertoire and Arm-PCR of CDR3 regions yielded the TCR beta libraries. TCRdb fed the multiplex PCR reads into MiXCR, producing one record per CDR3 protein. The sample includes around 320,000 distinct CDR3 sequences, 15% to 20% of them seen just once. This sample also appeared in a second study, on T cells in Graves' hyperthyroidism and ophthalmopathy.

J is TRBJ1-6 and V is TRBV4-1; 8 nucleotides line up with TRBD1. The TCR comes from a man in his forties with Graves disease. The sample consisted of peripheral blood mononuclear cells (PBMCs), taken at new diagnosis, from a patient treated with antithyroid drugs. The CDR3: CASSPRDRGGNSPLHF. The CDR3 DNA is TGCGCCAGCAGCCCTAGAGACAGGGGCGGCAATTCACCCCTCCACTTT.